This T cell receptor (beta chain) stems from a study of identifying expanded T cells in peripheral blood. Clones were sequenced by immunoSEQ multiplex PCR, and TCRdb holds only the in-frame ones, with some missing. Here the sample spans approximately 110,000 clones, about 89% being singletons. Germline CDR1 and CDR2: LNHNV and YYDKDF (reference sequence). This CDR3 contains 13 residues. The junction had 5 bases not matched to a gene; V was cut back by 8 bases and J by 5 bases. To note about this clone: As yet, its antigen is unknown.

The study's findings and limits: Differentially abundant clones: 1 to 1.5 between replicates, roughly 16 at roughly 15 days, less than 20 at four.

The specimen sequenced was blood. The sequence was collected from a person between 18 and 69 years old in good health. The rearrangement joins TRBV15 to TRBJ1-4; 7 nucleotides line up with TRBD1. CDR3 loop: CATRGQENEKLFF. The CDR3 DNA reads TGTGCCACCCGAGGACAGGAGAATGAAAAACTGTTTTTT.